Listed below are T cell receptor beta chains from one sample, sequenced in a study of blood T cell repertoires in COVID-19. Some clones are missing from TCRdb's copy, which holds only in-frame ones; the method was immunoSEQ multiplex PCR. The table includes some 180,000 clones, 75% to 90% detected once. Material: peripheral blood. These receptors all come from a man aged 60 to 75 with acute or convalescent COVID-19. Both conserved end residues are part of each CDR3. Each record gives: J gene, CDR3 length, V gene, clone size, D gene, CDR3 DNA, CDR3 protein. D genes are given only for firm matches. Expanded clones are given a class, and other clones once, few, many or no size at all.

j_gene: TRBJ1-2; len: 11; v_gene: TRBV25-1; abundance: few; d_gene: .; CDR3nt: TGTGCCAGCAGTGGACCAGGGGTCTACACCTTC; CDR3aa: CASSGPGVYTF
j_gene: TRBJ1-2; len: 15; v_gene: TRBV3-1/TRBV3-2; abundance: .; d_gene: .; CDR3nt: TGTGCCAGCAGCCCCGGTGGGGGGGGATCTCATGGCTACACCTTC; CDR3aa: CASSPGGGGSHGYTF
j_gene: TRBJ1-4; len: 15; v_gene: TRBV9; abundance: .; d_gene: TRBD1; CDR3nt: TGTGCCAGCAGCATAACACAGGGGACTAATGAAAAACTGTTTTTT; CDR3aa: CASSITQGTNEKLFF
j_gene: TRBJ1-6; len: 16; v_gene: TRBV19; abundance: .; d_gene: .; CDR3nt: TGTGCCAGTAGTACTAACAAGCAGGGTGCTAATTCACCCCTCCACTTT; CDR3aa: CASSTNKQGANSPLHF
j_gene: TRBJ2-1; len: 15; v_gene: TRBV2; abundance: .; d_gene: .; CDR3nt: TGTGCCAGCAGTGGGAGTAGAAGCGGTCACAATGAGCAGTTCTTC; CDR3aa: CASSGSRSGHNEQFF
j_gene: TRBJ2-1; len: 15; v_gene: TRBV3-1/TRBV3-2; abundance: many; d_gene: TRBD2; CDR3nt: TGTGCCAGCAGCAAGCGGGGGGGCGAGGGTATTGAGCAGTTCTTC; CDR3aa: CASSKRGGEGIEQFF
j_gene: TRBJ2-7; len: 15; v_gene: TRBV6-1; abundance: once; d_gene: .; CDR3nt: TGTGCCAGCAGTGAATTTTGGGGCAGGGATTACGAGCAGTACTTC; CDR3aa: CASSEFWGRDYEQYF
j_gene: TRBJ1-5; len: 14; v_gene: TRBV6-5; abundance: .; d_gene: .; CDR3nt: TGTGCCAGCAGCGGGGGGCAGGGGACCAGTCCCCAGCATTTT; CDR3aa: CASSGGQGTSPQHF
j_gene: TRBJ1-2; len: 17; v_gene: TRBV3-1/TRBV3-2; abundance: .; d_gene: .; CDR3nt: TGTGCCAGCAGCCAACTCCTGGGGGGGAAAGCTAACTATGGCTACACCTTC; CDR3aa: CASSQLLGGKANYGYTF
j_gene: TRBJ1-5; len: 13; v_gene: TRBV27; abundance: many; d_gene: .; CDR3nt: TGTGCCAGCAGTCTCGGACAGTTTCAGCCCCAGCATTTT; CDR3aa: CASSLGQFQPQHF
j_gene: TRBJ1-6; len: 15; v_gene: TRBV25-1; abundance: few; d_gene: TRBD1; CDR3nt: TGTGCCAGCAGTGAACCGACAGGGAATAATTCACCCCTCCACTTT; CDR3aa: CASSEPTGNNSPLHF
j_gene: TRBJ1-2; len: 14; v_gene: TRBV2; abundance: .; d_gene: .; CDR3nt: TGTGCCAGCAGCCCGGTGACGGAGACGTATGGCTACACCTTC; CDR3aa: CASSPVTETYGYTF
j_gene: TRBJ2-1; len: 14; v_gene: TRBV6-4; abundance: .; d_gene: TRBD2; CDR3nt: TGTGCCAGCAGTGTGGGCGGGAGTCACAATGAGCAGTTCTTC; CDR3aa: CASSVGGSHNEQFF
j_gene: TRBJ2-3; len: 18; v_gene: TRBV14; abundance: once; d_gene: TRBD2; CDR3nt: TGTGCCAGCAGCCAACGTAGCGGGAGCGGACTTCGGACAGATACGCAGTATTTT; CDR3aa: CASSQRSGSGLRTDTQYF
j_gene: TRBJ2-2; len: 12; v_gene: TRBV18; abundance: .; d_gene: .; CDR3nt: TGTGCCAGCTCACCTGAGAGGGGGGAGCTGTTTTTT; CDR3aa: CASSPERGELFF
j_gene: TRBJ1-5; len: 13; v_gene: TRBV19; abundance: .; d_gene: .; CDR3nt: TGTGCCAGTAGTATATCCGGGTTGCAGCCCCAGCATTTT; CDR3aa: CASSISGLQPQHF
j_gene: TRBJ1-5; len: 13; v_gene: TRBV10-3; abundance: few; d_gene: .; CDR3nt: TGTGCCATCAGTGAGTCAGGGGATCAGCCCCAGCATTTT; CDR3aa: CAISESGDQPQHF
j_gene: TRBJ1-3; len: 13; v_gene: TRBV20-1; abundance: many; d_gene: .; CDR3nt: TGCAGTGCTAGTCAGGGACTGGGAAACACCATATATTTT; CDR3aa: CSASQGLGNTIYF
j_gene: TRBJ2-2; len: 17; v_gene: TRBV2; abundance: .; d_gene: TRBD1; CDR3nt: TGTGCCAGCCCCGAACCAACGGGACAGGAGAACACCGGGGAGCTGTTTTTT; CDR3aa: CASPEPTGQENTGELFF
j_gene: TRBJ2-1; len: 16; v_gene: TRBV5-4; abundance: .; d_gene: TRBD2; CDR3nt: TGTGCCAGCAGCTGGACTAGCGGGGGGGCTTACAATGAGCAGTTCTTC; CDR3aa: CASSWTSGGAYNEQFF
j_gene: TRBJ1-3; len: 14; v_gene: TRBV5-6; abundance: .; d_gene: .; CDR3nt: TGTGCCAGCAGCTTGGGGACAATAATAAACACCATATATTTT; CDR3aa: CASSLGTIINTIYF
j_gene: TRBJ2-3; len: 15; v_gene: TRBV5-8; abundance: once; d_gene: TRBD2; CDR3nt: TGTGCCTCGGAGGCGGAACTAGCGGGGTTGCGTACGCAGTATTTT; CDR3aa: CASEAELAGLRTQYF
j_gene: TRBJ1-2; len: 16; v_gene: TRBV19; abundance: .; d_gene: TRBD1; CDR3nt: TGTGCCAGTACCCTTCGGGGGGGACAGGGGGCCCGGGGCTACACCTTC; CDR3aa: CASTLRGGQGARGYTF
j_gene: TRBJ2-3; len: 14; v_gene: TRBV4-2; abundance: .; d_gene: .; CDR3nt: TGTGCCAGCAGCCAAGAAAAGGGGCCAGATACGCAGTATTTT; CDR3aa: CASSQEKGPDTQYF
j_gene: TRBJ1-2; len: 10; v_gene: TRBV29-1; abundance: .; d_gene: .; CDR3nt: TGCAGCGTTGACTCTTATGGCTACACCTTC; CDR3aa: CSVDSYGYTF
j_gene: TRBJ2-2; len: 15; v_gene: TRBV5-1; abundance: .; d_gene: TRBD1; CDR3nt: TGCGCCAGCAGCTCCAGGGGGCTAGTCCCCGGGGAGCTGTTTTTT; CDR3aa: CASSSRGLVPGELFF
j_gene: TRBJ2-2; len: 14; v_gene: TRBV27; abundance: .; d_gene: .; CDR3nt: TGTGCCAGCAGAACCTACAGGAACACCGGGGAGCTGTTTTTT; CDR3aa: CASRTYRNTGELFF
j_gene: TRBJ1-5; len: 14; v_gene: TRBV6-5; abundance: .; d_gene: TRBD1; CDR3nt: TGTGCCAGCAGTAGACAGGGGTGGGGGCAGCCCCAGCATTTT; CDR3aa: CASSRQGWGQPQHF
j_gene: TRBJ2-1; len: 16; v_gene: TRBV4-2; abundance: many; d_gene: TRBD2; CDR3nt: TGTGCCAGCAGCCGAGCCGGGACTAGCGGTTACAATGAGCAGTTCTTC; CDR3aa: CASSRAGTSGYNEQFF
j_gene: TRBJ2-7; len: 16; v_gene: TRBV9; abundance: .; d_gene: .; CDR3nt: TGTGCCAGCAGCGTGGGCTCCCCGACAATTGGGTACGAGCAGTACTTC; CDR3aa: CASSVGSPTIGYEQYF
j_gene: TRBJ2-3; len: 15; v_gene: TRBV7-9; abundance: once; d_gene: TRBD2; CDR3nt: TGTGCCAGCAGCTTCGCGGGGGGACGCACAGATACGCAGTATTTT; CDR3aa: CASSFAGGRTDTQYF
j_gene: TRBJ1-5; len: 15; v_gene: TRBV6-1; abundance: .; d_gene: TRBD1; CDR3nt: TGTGCCAGCAGTAGACAGGGTGGCGGCAATCAGCCCCAGCATTTT; CDR3aa: CASSRQGGGNQPQHF
j_gene: TRBJ1-3; len: 14; v_gene: TRBV6-5; abundance: .; d_gene: .; CDR3nt: TGTGCCAGCAGTTACTCGGCAGGTGGAAACACCATATATTTT; CDR3aa: CASSYSAGGNTIYF
j_gene: TRBJ2-2; len: 15; v_gene: TRBV10-3; abundance: .; d_gene: .; CDR3nt: TGTGCCATCAGTGAAAGGGGCAGCCCCACCGGGGAGCTGTTTTTT; CDR3aa: CAISERGSPTGELFF
j_gene: TRBJ1-1; len: 16; v_gene: TRBV6-2/TRBV6-3; abundance: .; d_gene: TRBD1; CDR3nt: TGTGCCAGCAGCTCTATATATACAGGGGGCAGCGCTGAAGCTTTCTTT; CDR3aa: CASSSIYTGGSAEAFF
j_gene: TRBJ2-1; len: 15; v_gene: TRBV5-4; abundance: .; d_gene: .; CDR3nt: TGTGCCAGCAGCCCCGTCCCAAAGCAGGACAATGAGCAGTTCTTC; CDR3aa: CASSPVPKQDNEQFF
j_gene: TRBJ2-3; len: 16; v_gene: TRBV3-1/TRBV3-2; abundance: .; d_gene: TRBD2; CDR3nt: TGTGCCAGCAGCCCGTGGACTAGCGGGGCCACAGATACGCAGTATTTT; CDR3aa: CASSPWTSGATDTQYF
j_gene: TRBJ2-7; len: 15; v_gene: TRBV5-4; abundance: .; d_gene: TRBD2; CDR3nt: TGTGCCAGCAGCTTGGGGACTAGCGGGGGATACGAGCAGTACTTC; CDR3aa: CASSLGTSGGYEQYF
j_gene: TRBJ2-7; len: 14; v_gene: TRBV7-9; abundance: .; d_gene: TRBD1; CDR3nt: TGTGCCAGCAGCTTAACAGGGGGTTTCCACGAGCAGTACTTC; CDR3aa: CASSLTGGFHEQYF
j_gene: TRBJ2-1; len: 13; v_gene: TRBV5-1; abundance: .; d_gene: .; CDR3nt: TGCGCCAGCAACCGGGATCCCGAGAATGAGCAGTTCTTC; CDR3aa: CASNRDPENEQFF
j_gene: TRBJ2-1; len: 13; v_gene: TRBV7-3; abundance: few; d_gene: .; CDR3nt: TGTGCCAGCAGCTTTGCTCTTCGAGCTGAGCAGTTCTTC; CDR3aa: CASSFALRAEQFF
j_gene: TRBJ2-4; len: 13; v_gene: TRBV20-1; abundance: .; d_gene: .; CDR3nt: TGCAGTGCTAGTCCCACCCCGGACAGCGTTCAGTACTTC; CDR3aa: CSASPTPDSVQYF
j_gene: TRBJ2-3; len: 14; v_gene: TRBV18; abundance: .; d_gene: .; CDR3nt: TGTGCCAGCTCACCACTGACCCTCAGGGATACGCAGTATTTT; CDR3aa: CASSPLTLRDTQYF
j_gene: TRBJ2-1; len: 16; v_gene: TRBV29-1; abundance: .; d_gene: TRBD2; CDR3nt: TGCAGCGCGGGACTAGCGGGAGCGTCCCTCTACAATGAGCAGTTCTTC; CDR3aa: CSAGLAGASLYNEQFF
j_gene: TRBJ1-3; len: 14; v_gene: TRBV5-1; abundance: .; d_gene: .; CDR3nt: TGCGCCAGCAGCTTGTGGGCAACTGGAAACACCATATATTTT; CDR3aa: CASSLWATGNTIYF
j_gene: TRBJ2-1; len: 15; v_gene: TRBV3-1/TRBV3-2; abundance: once; d_gene: TRBD2; CDR3nt: TGTGCCAGCAGCCAAGGACTAGCGGGAGCCAATGAGCAGTTCTTC; CDR3aa: CASSQGLAGANEQFF